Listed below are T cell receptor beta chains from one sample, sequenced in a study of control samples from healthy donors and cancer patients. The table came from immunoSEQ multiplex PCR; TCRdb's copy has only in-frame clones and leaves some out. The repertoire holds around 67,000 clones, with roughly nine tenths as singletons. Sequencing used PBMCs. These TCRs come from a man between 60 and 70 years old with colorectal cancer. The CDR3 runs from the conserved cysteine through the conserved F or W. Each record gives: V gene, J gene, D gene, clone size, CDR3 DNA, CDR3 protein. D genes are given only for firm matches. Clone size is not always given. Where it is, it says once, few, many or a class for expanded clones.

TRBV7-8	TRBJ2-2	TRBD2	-	TGTGCCAGCAGCTTGACTAGCGGGGTCACCGGGGAGCTGTTTTTT	CASSLTSGVTGELFF
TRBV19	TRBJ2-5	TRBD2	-	TGTGCCAGTAGTATTTCCGCTAGCGGGGGTGGTGAGACCCAGTACTTC	CASSISASGGGETQYF
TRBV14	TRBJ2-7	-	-	TGTGCCAGCAGTCCCGGGCCCTCCTACGAGCAGTACTTC	CASSPGPSYEQYF
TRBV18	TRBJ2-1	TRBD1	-	TGTGCCAGCTCACGCTCAACCGGGACAGGGGACATGGGACGGCAGTTCTTC	CASSRSTGTGDMGRQFF
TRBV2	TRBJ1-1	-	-	TGTGCCACCACTGGGTGGGGAGCTTTCTTT	CATTGWGAFF
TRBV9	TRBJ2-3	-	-	TGTGCCAGCAGCCACTCCAGGGGCCCCAGCACAGATACGCAGTATTTT	CASSHSRGPSTDTQYF
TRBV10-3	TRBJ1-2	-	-	TGTGCCATCAGTGAGAACGGAGACAACTATGGCTACACCTTC	CAISENGDNYGYTF
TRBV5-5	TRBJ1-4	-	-	TGTGCCAGCAGCTTGGGGAGAGGGATCGCAACTAATGAAAAACTGTTTTTT	CASSLGRGIATNEKLFF
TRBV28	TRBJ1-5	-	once	TGTGCCAGCAGTTCCCTCTCCCAGCCCCAGCATTTT	CASSSLSQPQHF
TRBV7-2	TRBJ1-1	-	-	TGTGCCAGCAGCTTAGTTGCGGGAGGGGAAGCTTTCTTT	CASSLVAGGEAFF
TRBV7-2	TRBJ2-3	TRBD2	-	TGTGCCAGCAGCTCCCAGCCGCCCAGACTAGCGGTTAGAGATACGCAGTATTTT	CASSSQPPRLAVRDTQYF
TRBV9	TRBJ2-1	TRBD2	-	TGTGCCAGCAGTCCCCGCGCCGGGACTAGCGGGGATAATGAGCAGTTCTTC	CASSPRAGTSGDNEQFF
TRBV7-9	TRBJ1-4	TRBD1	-	TGTGCCAGCAGCCGATCCGGGACAGGGATGGAAAAACTGTTTTTT	CASSRSGTGMEKLFF
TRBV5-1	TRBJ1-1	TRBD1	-	TGCGCCAGCAGCCTGGACAGGGGACGGGGGACTGAAGCTTTCTTT	CASSLDRGRGTEAFF